This T cell receptor beta chain was observed in a study of beta chain features in type 1 diabetes. CDR1 MNHNY and CDR2 SVGAGI come from the germline V gene (reference sequence). V lost 2 bases, J lost 0 bases, and 5 bases lay in between. This CDR3 is built from 13 residues. Study results and caveats: Among all four CD4+ subsets, Type 1 diabetes patients had TCRB CDR3s that were moderately but significantly shorter. Patients and controls would share equally any PCR tilt toward shorter templates.

Isolated RNA was reverse transcribed in full, so expressed TCRB transcripts were sequenced. An average roughly 3.5 million reads came from naive, central memory and regulatory T cell samples. TCRdb's table, derived via immunoSEQ multiplex PCR, lists solely in-frame clones and lacks some. In the table there are about 190,000 clones, around 8% of which are singletons. As to this clone: Its antigen is not identified.

Sequencing used central memory CD4+ T cells from blood. V is TRBV6-6 and J is TRBJ2-7; a possible D gene is TRBD2 (5 bases). The sequence was collected from a middle-aged woman with type 1 diabetes. CDR3 DNA: TGTGCCAGCAGTTACGCGGGCTCCTACGAGCAGTACTTC. Amino acid sequence: CASSYAGSYEQYF.